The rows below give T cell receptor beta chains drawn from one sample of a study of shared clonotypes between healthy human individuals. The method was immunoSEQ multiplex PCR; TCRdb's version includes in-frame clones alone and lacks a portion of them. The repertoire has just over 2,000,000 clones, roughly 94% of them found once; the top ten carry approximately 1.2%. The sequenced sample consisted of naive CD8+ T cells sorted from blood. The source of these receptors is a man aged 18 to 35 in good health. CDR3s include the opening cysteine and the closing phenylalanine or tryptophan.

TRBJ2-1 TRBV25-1 CASSEWNRGGEQFF
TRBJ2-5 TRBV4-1 CASSPLGLAGSQETQYF
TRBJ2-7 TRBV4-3 CASSQEDGGLYEQYF
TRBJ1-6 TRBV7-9 CASSLDMLGDSPLHF
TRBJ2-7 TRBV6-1 CASRTPGLAGGEQYF
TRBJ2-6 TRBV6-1 CASSEFKGAGANVLTF
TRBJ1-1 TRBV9 CASSASDLKFAEAFF
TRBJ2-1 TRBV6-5 CASGQSNEQFF
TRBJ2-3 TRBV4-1 CASSQTSGSSPATDTQYF
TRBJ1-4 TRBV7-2 CASSWTGGDEKLFF
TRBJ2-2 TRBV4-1 CASSQTHTGELFF
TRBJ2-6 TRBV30 CAWSVSPGANVLTF
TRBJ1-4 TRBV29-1 CSVEEGINEKLFF
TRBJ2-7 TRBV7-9 CASSPTASYEQYF
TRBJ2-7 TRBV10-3 CAISDVLAGATRPYEQYF
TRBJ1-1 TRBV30 CAWSAMGERAFF
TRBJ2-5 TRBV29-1 CSVEGQGKAGEPPETQYF
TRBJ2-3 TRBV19 CASSLLAGYTDTQYF
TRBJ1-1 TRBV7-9 CASTEGVPEAFF
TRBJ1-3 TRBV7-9 CASSLPLWDTIYF
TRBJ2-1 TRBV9 CASSTHGGSYNEQFF
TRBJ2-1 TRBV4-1 CASTNPVYNEQFF
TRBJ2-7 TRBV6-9 CASSYGSNYEQYF
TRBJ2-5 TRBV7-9 CASSLEAGWSQETQYF
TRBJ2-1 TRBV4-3 CASSQYGGGVNEQFF
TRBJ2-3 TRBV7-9 CASSWPSGVRVLNTDTQYF
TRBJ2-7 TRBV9 CASSLSGEGRGEQYF
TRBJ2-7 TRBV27 CASSSVGTGNYEQYF
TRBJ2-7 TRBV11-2 CASSPEGDRVFSEQYF
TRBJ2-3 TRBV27 CASSLTGGPLDTQYF
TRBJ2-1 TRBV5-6 CASSLDPSGRGNEQFF
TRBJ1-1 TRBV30 CAWNPGAAEAFF
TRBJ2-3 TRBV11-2 CASSLTPEPAGYTDTQYF
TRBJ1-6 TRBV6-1 CASSEAAYEAPLHF
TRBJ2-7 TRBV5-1 CASSYGQGAYEQYF
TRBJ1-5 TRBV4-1 CASSPLDRGDQPQHF
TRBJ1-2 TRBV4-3 CASSRDTSYGYTF
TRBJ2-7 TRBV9 CASSREFHEQYF
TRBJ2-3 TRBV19 CASSFQGSDTQYF
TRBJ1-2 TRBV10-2 CASSELGGQALLF
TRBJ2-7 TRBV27 CASSLGSGSYEQYF
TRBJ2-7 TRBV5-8 CASSLGTGPSYEQYF
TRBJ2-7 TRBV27 CASSLRQATGEQYF
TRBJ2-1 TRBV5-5 CASSLEASGAYNEQFF
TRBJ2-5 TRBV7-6 CASSPYLAGETQYF
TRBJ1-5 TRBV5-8 CASSLAVGGLPAQHF
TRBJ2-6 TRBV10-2 CASKDAGLSGANVLTF
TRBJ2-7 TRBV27 CASSRNKDYEQYF
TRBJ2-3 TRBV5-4 CASASEGGTDTQYF
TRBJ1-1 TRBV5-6 CASSLGDRVAEAFF
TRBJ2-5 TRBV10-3 CAISEETSQETQYF
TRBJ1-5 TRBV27 CASSLSVEGNQPQHF